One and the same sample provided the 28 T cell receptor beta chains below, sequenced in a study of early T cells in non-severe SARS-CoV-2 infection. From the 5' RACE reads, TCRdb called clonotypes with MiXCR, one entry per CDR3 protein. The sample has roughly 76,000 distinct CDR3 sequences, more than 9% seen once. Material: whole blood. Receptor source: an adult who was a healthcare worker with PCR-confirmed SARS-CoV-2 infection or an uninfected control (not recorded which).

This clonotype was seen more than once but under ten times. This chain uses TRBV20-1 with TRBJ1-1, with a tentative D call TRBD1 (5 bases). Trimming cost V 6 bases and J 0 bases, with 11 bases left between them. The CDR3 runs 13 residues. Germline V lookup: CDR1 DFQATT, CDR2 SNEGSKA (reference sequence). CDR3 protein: CSAAGKMNTEAFF. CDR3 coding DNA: TGCAGTGCGGCAGGGAAAATGAACACTGAAGCTTTCTTT.

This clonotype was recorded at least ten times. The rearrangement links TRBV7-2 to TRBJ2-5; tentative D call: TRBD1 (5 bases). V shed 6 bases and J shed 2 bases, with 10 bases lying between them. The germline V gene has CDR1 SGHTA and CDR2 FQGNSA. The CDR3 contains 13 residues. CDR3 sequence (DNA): TGTGCCAGCAGACGAGGACATCAAGAGACCCAGTACTTC. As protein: CASRRGHQETQYF. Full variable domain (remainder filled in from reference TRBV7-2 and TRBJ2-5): GAGVSQSPSNKVTEKGKDVELRCDPISGHTALYWYRQSLGQGLEFLIYFQGNSAPDKSGLPSDRFSAERTGGSVSTLTIQRTQQEDSAVYLCASRRGHQETQYFGPGTRLLVL.

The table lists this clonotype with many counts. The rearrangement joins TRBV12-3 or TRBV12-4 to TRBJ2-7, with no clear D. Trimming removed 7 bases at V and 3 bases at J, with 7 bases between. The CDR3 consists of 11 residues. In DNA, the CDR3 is TGTGCCAGCAAAATCTTCTACGAGCAGTACTTC. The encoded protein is CASKIFYEQYF.

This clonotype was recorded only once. CDR3 DNA sequence: TGTGCCAGCAGTACTGACATAATACGGTATAATTCACCCCTCCACTTT. It yields the protein CASSTDIIRYNSPLHF. The chain employs TRBV6-6 and TRBJ1-6; D is unresolved. Germline V gene lookup returns CDR1 MNHNY and CDR2 SVGAGI (reference sequence). Between the trimmed V and J ends, which lost 5 bases and 4 bases, there was a span of 15 bases. The CDR3 consists of 16 residues.

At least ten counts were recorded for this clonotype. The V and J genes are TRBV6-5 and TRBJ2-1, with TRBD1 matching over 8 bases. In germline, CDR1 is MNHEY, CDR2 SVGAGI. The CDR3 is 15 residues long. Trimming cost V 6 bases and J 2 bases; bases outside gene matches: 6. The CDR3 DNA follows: TGTGCCAGCAGCCGCGACAGGGGTCCCTACAATGAGCAGTTCTTC. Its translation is CASSRDRGPYNEQFF.

The CDR3 DNA reads as TGTGCCAGCAGCCACCGGGGAGACCGTGCGGATACGCAGTATTTT. As protein: CASSHRGDRADTQYF. V gene TRBV7-6 combines with J gene TRBJ2-3; possible D gene TRBD2, 5 bases. Trimming took off 5 bases at V and 6 bases at J, with 18 bases between the two ends. This CDR3 comprises 15 residues. CDR1 SGHVS and CDR2 FNYEAQ come from the germline V gene.

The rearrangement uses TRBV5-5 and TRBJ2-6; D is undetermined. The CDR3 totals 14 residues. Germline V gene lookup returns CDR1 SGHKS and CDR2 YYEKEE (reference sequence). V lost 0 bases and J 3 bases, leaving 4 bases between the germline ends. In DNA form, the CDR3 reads TGTGCCAGCAGCTTGGCCGTTGGGGCCAACGTCCTGACTTTC. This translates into CASSLAVGANVLTF.

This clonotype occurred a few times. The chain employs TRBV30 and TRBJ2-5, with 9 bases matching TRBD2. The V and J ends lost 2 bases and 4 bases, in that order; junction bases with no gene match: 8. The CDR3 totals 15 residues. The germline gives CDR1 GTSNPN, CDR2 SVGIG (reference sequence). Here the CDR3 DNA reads TGTGCCTGGAGTCTGGGGCTAGCGGGATTAGAGACCCAGTACTTC. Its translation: CAWSLGLAGLETQYF.

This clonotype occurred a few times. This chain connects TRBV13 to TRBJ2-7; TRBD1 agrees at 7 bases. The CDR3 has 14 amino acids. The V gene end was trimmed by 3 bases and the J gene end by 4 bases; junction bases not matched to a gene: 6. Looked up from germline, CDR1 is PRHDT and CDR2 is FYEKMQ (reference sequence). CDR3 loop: CASSLVTGSYEQYF. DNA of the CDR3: TGTGCCAGCAGCTTGGTGACAGGGTCATACGAGCAGTACTTC.

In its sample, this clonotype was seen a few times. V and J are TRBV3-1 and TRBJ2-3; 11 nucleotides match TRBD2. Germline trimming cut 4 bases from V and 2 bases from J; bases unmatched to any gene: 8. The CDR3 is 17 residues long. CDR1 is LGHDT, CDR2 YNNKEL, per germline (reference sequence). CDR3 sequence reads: CASSRETSGTFTDTQYF. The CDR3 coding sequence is TGTGCCAGCAGCCGGGAGACTAGCGGGACCTTCACAGATACGCAGTATTTT.

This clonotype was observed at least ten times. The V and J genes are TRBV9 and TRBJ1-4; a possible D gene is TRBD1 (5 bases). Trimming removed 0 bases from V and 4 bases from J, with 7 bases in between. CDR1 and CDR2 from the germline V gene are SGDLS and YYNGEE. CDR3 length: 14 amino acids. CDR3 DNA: TGTGCCAGCAGCGTAGCCGGGGGTAATGAAAAACTGTTTTTT. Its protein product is CASSVAGGNEKLFF.

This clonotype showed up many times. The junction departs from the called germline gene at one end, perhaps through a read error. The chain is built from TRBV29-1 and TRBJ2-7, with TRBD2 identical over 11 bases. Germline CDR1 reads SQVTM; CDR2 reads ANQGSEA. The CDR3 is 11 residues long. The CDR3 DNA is TGCAGCGCTGCTCTAGCGGGAGGAACCCACTTC. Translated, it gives CSAALAGGTHF.

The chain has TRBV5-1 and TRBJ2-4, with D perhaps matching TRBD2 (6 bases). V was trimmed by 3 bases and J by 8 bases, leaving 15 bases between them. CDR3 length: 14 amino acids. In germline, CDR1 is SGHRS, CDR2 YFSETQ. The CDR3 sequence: CASSSDPEGYIQYF. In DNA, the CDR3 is TGCGCCAGCAGCTCGGACCCGGAGGGGTACATTCAGTACTTC.

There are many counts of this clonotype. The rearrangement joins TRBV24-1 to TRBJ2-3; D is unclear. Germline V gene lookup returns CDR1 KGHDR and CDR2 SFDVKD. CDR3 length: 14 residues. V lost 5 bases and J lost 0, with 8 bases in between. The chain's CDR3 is CATSASVSTDTQYF. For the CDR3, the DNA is TGTGCCACCAGTGCAAGCGTGAGCACAGATACGCAGTATTTT.

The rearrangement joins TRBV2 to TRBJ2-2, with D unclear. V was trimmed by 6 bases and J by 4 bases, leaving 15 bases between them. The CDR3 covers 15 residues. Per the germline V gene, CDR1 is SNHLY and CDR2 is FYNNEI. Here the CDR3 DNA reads TGTGCCAGCAGCCCCGAGAGATTGAGCACCGGGGAGCTGTTTTTT. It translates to CASSPERLSTGELFF.

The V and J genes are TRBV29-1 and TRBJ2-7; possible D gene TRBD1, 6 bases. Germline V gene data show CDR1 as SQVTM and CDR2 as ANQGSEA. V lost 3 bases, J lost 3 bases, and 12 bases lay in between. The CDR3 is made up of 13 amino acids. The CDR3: CSVDRGDRYEQYF. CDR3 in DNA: TGCAGCGTTGACAGGGGTGATCGCTACGAGCAGTACTTC.

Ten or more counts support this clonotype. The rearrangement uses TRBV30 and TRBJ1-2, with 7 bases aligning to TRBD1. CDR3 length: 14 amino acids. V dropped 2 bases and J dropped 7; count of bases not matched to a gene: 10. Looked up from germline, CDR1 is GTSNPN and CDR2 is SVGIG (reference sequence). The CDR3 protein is CAWSIQQQGVGYTF. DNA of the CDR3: TGTGCCTGGAGTATACAGCAGCAGGGGGTTGGCTACACCTTC.

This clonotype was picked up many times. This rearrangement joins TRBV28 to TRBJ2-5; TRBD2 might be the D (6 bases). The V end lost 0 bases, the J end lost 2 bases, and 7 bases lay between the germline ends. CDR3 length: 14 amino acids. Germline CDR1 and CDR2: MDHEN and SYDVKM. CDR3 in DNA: TGTGCCAGCAGTTTATGGGCGGGACAAGAGACCCAGTACTTC. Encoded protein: CASSLWAGQETQYF.

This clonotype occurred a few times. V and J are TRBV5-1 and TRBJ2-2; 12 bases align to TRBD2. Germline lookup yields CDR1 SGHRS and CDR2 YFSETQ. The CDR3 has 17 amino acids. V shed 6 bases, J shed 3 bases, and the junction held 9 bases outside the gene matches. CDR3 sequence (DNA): TGCGCCAGCACAAGAGGTCGGACTAGCGGGGACACCGGGGAGCTGTTTTTT. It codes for CASTRGRTSGDTGELFF.

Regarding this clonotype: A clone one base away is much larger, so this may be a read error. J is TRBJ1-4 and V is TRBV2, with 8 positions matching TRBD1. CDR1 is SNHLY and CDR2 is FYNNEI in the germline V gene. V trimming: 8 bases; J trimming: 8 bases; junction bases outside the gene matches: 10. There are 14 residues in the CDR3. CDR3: CASHRQGTREKLFF. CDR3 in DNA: TGTGCCAGCCACCGACAGGGGACAAGGGAAAAACTGTTTTTT.

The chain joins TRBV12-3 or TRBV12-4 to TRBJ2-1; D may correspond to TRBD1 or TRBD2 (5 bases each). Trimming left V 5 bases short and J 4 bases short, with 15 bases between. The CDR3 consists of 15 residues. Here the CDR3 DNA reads TGTGCCAGCAGTCCAGTAGAGGGGTATTACAATGAGCAGTTCTTC. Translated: CASSPVEGYYNEQFF.

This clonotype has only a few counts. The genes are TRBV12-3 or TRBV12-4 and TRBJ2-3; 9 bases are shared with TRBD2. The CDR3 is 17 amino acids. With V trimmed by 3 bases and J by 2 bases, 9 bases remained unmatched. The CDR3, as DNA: TGTGCCAGCAGTTTTCAAGCGGGAGGCATTTTCACAGATACGCAGTATTTT. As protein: CASSFQAGGIFTDTQYF.

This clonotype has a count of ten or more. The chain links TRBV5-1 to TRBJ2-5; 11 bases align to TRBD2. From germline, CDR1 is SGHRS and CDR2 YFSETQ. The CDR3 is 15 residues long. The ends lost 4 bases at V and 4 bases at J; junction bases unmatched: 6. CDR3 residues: CASSLQGTSGETQYF. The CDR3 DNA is TGCGCCAGCAGCCTCCAAGGGACTAGCGGAGAGACCCAGTACTTC.

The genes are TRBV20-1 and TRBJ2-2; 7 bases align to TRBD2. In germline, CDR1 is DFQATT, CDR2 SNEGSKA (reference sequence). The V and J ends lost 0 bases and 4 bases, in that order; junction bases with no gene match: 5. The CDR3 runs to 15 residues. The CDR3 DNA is TGCAGTGCTAGAGATCACGGGAGGATCACCGGGGAGCTGTTTTTT. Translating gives CSARDHGRITGELFF.

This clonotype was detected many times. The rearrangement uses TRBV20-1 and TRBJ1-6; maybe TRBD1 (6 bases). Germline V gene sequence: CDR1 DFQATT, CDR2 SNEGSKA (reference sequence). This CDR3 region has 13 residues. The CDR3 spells CRAGAAEGSPLHF. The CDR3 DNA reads TGCAGGGCAGGGGCGGCCGAGGGTTCACCCCTCCACTTT.

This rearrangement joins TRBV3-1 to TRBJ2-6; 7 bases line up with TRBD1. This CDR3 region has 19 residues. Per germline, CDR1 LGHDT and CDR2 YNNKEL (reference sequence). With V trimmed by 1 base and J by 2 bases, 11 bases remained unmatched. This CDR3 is CASSQGDRRYSPGANVLTF. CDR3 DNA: TGTGCCAGCAGCCAAGGGGACAGAAGGTACTCCCCTGGGGCCAACGTCCTGACTTTC.

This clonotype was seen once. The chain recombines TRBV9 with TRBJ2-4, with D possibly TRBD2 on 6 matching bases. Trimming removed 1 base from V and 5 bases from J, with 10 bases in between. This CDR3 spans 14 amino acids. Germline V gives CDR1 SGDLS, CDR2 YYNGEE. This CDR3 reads CASSVLPGENIQYF. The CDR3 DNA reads TGTGCCAGCAGCGTACTCCCGGGAGAAAACATTCAGTACTTC.

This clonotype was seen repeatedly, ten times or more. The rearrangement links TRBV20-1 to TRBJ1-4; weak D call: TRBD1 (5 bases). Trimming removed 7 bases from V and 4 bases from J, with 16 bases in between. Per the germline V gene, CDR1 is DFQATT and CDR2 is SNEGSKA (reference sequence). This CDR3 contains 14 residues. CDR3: CSVRSGAGNEKLFF. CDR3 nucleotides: TGCAGTGTCCGTTCCGGGGCCGGTAATGAAAAACTGTTTTTT.